This TCR beta chain was sequenced in a study of blood T cell repertoires in COVID-19. Study-level information: Donors in the United States, Italy and Spain gave samples during acute or convalescent COVID-19. PBMCs, B-cell-depleted T cells, or T cells provided the cDNA or gDNA that made up the material.

Authors' processing steps: Cell counts per sample came from amplifying reference gene primers. Method: immunoSEQ multiplex PCR; TCRdb's copy keeps in-frame clones and lacks some. V, J and clone size are taken as reported in that table, and D and trimming were inferred from the DNA itself. In the table there are 90,000 to 130,000 clones, roughly four fifths of which are singletons. The sample taken for sequencing was peripheral blood. This receptor was identified in a woman in her fifties or sixties with acute or convalescent COVID-19.

In nucleotides, the CDR3 is TGTGCCAGTAGTATTCAGGGATACTATGGCTACACCTTC. Protein product: CASSIQGYYGYTF. The chain links TRBV19 to TRBJ1-2; possibly TRBD1 for D (5 bases). Trimming took off 3 bases at V and 3 bases at J, with 8 bases between the two ends. In germline, CDR1 is LNHDA, CDR2 SQIVND (reference sequence). The CDR3 has 13 residues.